Below, 22 T cell receptor beta chains from the same sample are listed, as sequenced in a study of regulatory T cells in long-lasting Graves disease. Construction of the TCR beta libraries employed iRepertoire HTBI primers in conjunction with Arm-PCR of CDR3 regions. TCRdb itself ran the multiplex PCR reads through MiXCR, one entry per CDR3 protein. Among around 420,000 distinct CDR3 sequences listed, about 15% were seen once. The time point denotes: newly diagnosed GD, antithyroid drugs for less than 3 months. Researchers made the TCR library from RNA that was extracted from PBMCs. In addition, the sample was reused for a study of T cells in Graves' hyperthyroidism and ophthalmopathy.

The material was peripheral blood mononuclear cells (PBMCs), obtained at new diagnosis, from a patient treated with antithyroid drugs. These receptors were collected from a woman aged 40 to 49 with Graves disease.

The chain has TRBV20-1 and TRBJ2-4, with D possibly being TRBD1 or TRBD2 (5 bases each). Germline CDR1 DFQATT, CDR2 SNEGSKA (reference sequence). The CDR3 spans 15 residues. Trimming took off 5 bases at V and 3 bases at J, with 17 bases between the two ends. The CDR3 is CSADPSGGYKNIQYF. CDR3 coding DNA: TGCAGTGCTGACCCATCTGGGGGATACAAAAACATTCAGTACTTC.

This clonotype was detected ten times or more. The chain carries TRBV3-1 and TRBJ1-6; D unresolved. The germline V and J ends were trimmed by 0 bases and 7 bases, with 7 bases remaining between them. This CDR3 is built from 14 residues. Germline lookup yields CDR1 LGHDT and CDR2 YNNKEL (reference sequence). The CDR3 bases are TGTGCCAGCAGCCAAGAGGAGAGAAATTCACCCCTCCACTTT. It is translated as CASSQEERNSPLHF.

This clonotype was seen repeatedly, ten times or more. This sequence joins TRBV7-9 and TRBJ2-5; perhaps TRBD2 as D (5 bases). This CDR3 region has 12 residues. Germline-derived CDR1 and CDR2 are SEHNR and FQNEAQ (reference sequence). V lost 3 bases to trimming and J lost 7 bases, with 9 bases between them. CDR3 sequence reads: CASSFERRTQYF. CDR3 DNA sequence: TGTGCCAGCAGCTTCGAGCGGAGGACCCAGTACTTC.

This clonotype appeared many times. The rearrangement links TRBV30 to TRBJ2-4, with 8 bases aligning to TRBD2. V gave up 4 bases and J gave up 8 bases; unmatched junction bases: 10. This CDR3 is 14 amino acids long. CDR1 is GTSNPN and CDR2 is SVGIG in the germline V gene (reference sequence). CDR3 protein: CAWTTGSGGDIQYF. CDR3 nucleotides: TGTGCCTGGACCACCGGGAGCGGGGGAGACATTCAGTACTTC.

Of note for this clonotype: The conserved phenylalanine or tryptophan is not found at the CDR3 terminus, so this likely reflects a read error. No DNA is shown, since the ends of the CDR3 on it are uncertain; the CDR3 is the one TCRdb lists. The chain links TRBV5-1 to TRBJ2-5; the table gives TRBD1 as D, unverified against the DNA. Counting both end residues, the CDR3 totals 14 amino acids. Germline V gene sequence: CDR1 SGHRS, CDR2 YFSETQ. The CDR3 reads CASSPGGQFGRRSV.

This clonotype occurred many times. This rearrangement joins TRBV12-3 or TRBV12-4 to TRBJ1-6; no firm D call. The CDR3 contains 13 residues. The germline V and J ends were trimmed by 7 bases and 6 bases, with 10 bases remaining between them. CDR3 DNA sequence: TGTGCCAGCAACCTGTCTCGTAATTCACCCCTCCACTTT. It codes for CASNLSRNSPLHF.

This clonotype was observed a handful of times. This chain links TRBV4-2 with TRBJ2-7; TRBD2 matches at 10 bases. This CDR3 comprises 20 residues. CDR1 and CDR2 from the germline V gene are LGHNA and YNFKEQ. J gave up 4 bases and V 4 bases, and 22 bases lay outside the gene matches. This CDR3 reads CASSPLQRSGRAQKNYEQYF. CDR3 sequence (DNA): TGTGCCAGCAGCCCCCTCCAACGGAGCGGGAGGGCCCAAAAAAATTACGAGCAGTACTTC.

This clonotype showed up just a few times. The V call is TRBV10-3, the J call TRBJ2-1; TRBD2 aligns across 16 bases. This CDR3 region has 17 residues. The germline CDR1 and CDR2 sequences are ENHRY and SYGVKD. V shed 5 bases and J 3 bases; nucleotides not matched to a gene: 4. CDR3 in amino acids: CAISPGTSGRVYNEQFF. CDR3 coding DNA: TGTGCCATCAGTCCCGGGACTAGCGGGAGGGTCTACAATGAGCAGTTCTTC.

This rearrangement joins TRBV7-8 to TRBJ2-7, with unresolved D. Trimming removed 2 bases from V and 4 bases from J, with 12 bases in between. The V gene's germline CDR1 is SGHVS and CDR2 FQNEAQ. This CDR3 contains 14 residues. The CDR3 nucleotides read TGTGCCAGCAGCTTACTCCCCCAAGCTTACGAGCAGTACTTC. Translated, it gives CASSLLPQAYEQYF.

CDR3 nucleotide sequence: TGTGCCAGCAGCCATCTGTCCAGGGGAAACACCATATATTTT. Translation gives CASSHLSRGNTIYF. The chain has TRBV3-1 and TRBJ1-3; D gene unclear. This CDR3 has 14 amino acids. The V gene's germline CDR1 is LGHDT and CDR2 YNNKEL (reference sequence). V lost 3 bases, J lost 4 bases, and 10 bases lay in between.

This clonotype was seen many times. CDR3 region: CASLPAGGNEKLFF. DNA for the CDR3: TGTGCCAGCCTTCCAGCGGGTGGGAATGAAAAACTGTTTTTT. This rearrangement joins TRBV6-2 or TRBV6-3 to TRBJ1-4, with D uncertain. The germline V gene encodes CDR1 MNHEY and CDR2 SVGEGT. Trimming removed 8 bases from V and 5 bases from J, with 15 bases in between. The CDR3 loop spans 14 amino acids.

At least ten counts were recorded for this clonotype. The gene calls are TRBV2 and TRBJ2-1; 9 nucleotides match TRBD2. V shed 4 bases and J 5 bases; nucleotides not matched to a gene: 6. This CDR3 region has 15 residues. Germline-derived CDR1 and CDR2 are SNHLY and FYNNEI. The CDR3 DNA reads as TGTGCCAGCAGTGTCGCAGCGGGAGGCCACAATGAGCAGTTCTTC. Translated, it gives CASSVAAGGHNEQFF. The complete variable domain, with remaining parts taken from reference TRBV2 and TRBJ2-1, reads EPEVTQTPSHQVTQMGQEVILRCVPISNHLYFYWYRQILGQKVEFLVSFYNNEISEKSEIFDDQFSVERPDGSNFTLKIRSTKLEDSAMYFCASSVAAGGHNEQFFGPGTRLTVL.

This clonotype was recorded a few times. The junction differs from germline at one of its ends, possibly a read error. The genes are TRBV2 and TRBJ1-5, with 10 positions matching TRBD1. Germline V gene sequence: CDR1 SNHLY, CDR2 FYNNEI. This CDR3 is built from 14 residues. The DNA for the CDR3 is TGTGCCAGCCGGGACAGGGGCCAGAATCAGCCCCAGCGTTTT. This codes for CASRDRGQNQPQRF.

This clonotype has ten or more counts. This chain connects TRBV5-6 to TRBJ2-7; D possibly uses TRBD1 or TRBD2 (5 bases each). Germline CDR1 and CDR2: SGHDT and YYEEEE. This CDR3 is built from 16 residues. With 5 bases removed from V and 0 bases from J, the gap between germline ends came to 18 bases. The CDR3 loop is CASRTGPVGDSYEQYF. CDR3 DNA sequence: TGTGCCAGCAGGACGGGCCCCGTGGGGGACTCCTACGAGCAGTACTTC. Looking up the rest from reference TRBV5-6 and TRBJ2-7 gives the full variable domain: DAGVTQSPTHLIKTRGQQVTLRCSPKSGHDTVSWYQQALGQGPQFIFQYYEEEERQRGNFPDRFSGHQFPNYSSELNVNALLLGDSALYLCASRTGPVGDSYEQYFGPGTRLTVT.

J is TRBJ2-1 and V is TRBV13, with a weak D call TRBD1 (5 bases). The CDR3 is 15 residues long. The V gene lost 5 bases and the J gene lost 2 bases, with 13 bases spanning the gap. Germline assignment: CDR1 PRHDT and CDR2 FYEKMQ (reference sequence). As DNA, the CDR3 is TGTGCCAGCAGCCTAAGACAGTTCCCCTACAATGAGCAGTTCTTC. Translated: CASSLRQFPYNEQFF.

In its sample, this clonotype was seen many times. The chain has TRBV28 and TRBJ2-5; the D is unclear. CDR1 and CDR2 from the germline V gene are MDHEN and SYDVKM. Trimming cost V 3 bases and J 0 bases, with 8 bases left between them. This CDR3 has 14 residues. The CDR3 DNA sequence: TGTGCCAGCAGTTTTGGCAGAAACCAAGAGACCCAGTACTTC. It encodes CASSFGRNQETQYF. Supplemented by reference TRBV28 and TRBJ2-5, the full variable domain reads DVKVTQSSRYLVKRTGEKVFLECVQDMDHENMFWYRQDPGLGLRLIYFSYDVKMKEKGDIPEGYSVSREKKERFSLILESASTNQTSMYLCASSFGRNQETQYFGPGTRLLVL.

This clonotype was detected many times. The V and J genes are TRBV3-1 and TRBJ1-1; 8 bases agree with TRBD1. The CDR3 covers 16 residues. V shed 1 base, J shed 0 bases, and the junction held 4 bases outside the gene matches. Per the germline V gene, CDR1 is LGHDT and CDR2 is YNNKEL (reference sequence). CDR3 region: CASSQARTGLNTEAFF. CDR3 coding DNA: TGTGCCAGCAGCCAAGCCAGGACAGGGTTGAACACTGAAGCTTTCTTT.

This clonotype was observed at least ten times. This chain joins TRBV7-9 and TRBJ2-5; D gene unclear. This CDR3 region has 11 residues. From germline, CDR1 is SEHNR and CDR2 FQNEAQ (reference sequence). Between the trimmed V and J ends, which lost 5 bases and 7 bases, there was a span of 8 bases. CDR3 amino acids: CASSRSGTQYF. As DNA, the CDR3 is TGTGCCAGCAGCCGGTCTGGGACCCAGTACTTC.

Worth noting for this clonotype: Given a much more abundant clone one base away, this may be a read error. This sequence joins TRBV9 and TRBJ2-3, with a possible D match to TRBD1 (5 bases). V was pared by 0 bases and J by 0 bases, with 11 bases between. Germline lookup yields CDR1 SGDLS and CDR2 YYNGEE. This CDR3 contains 16 residues. The CDR3 reads CASSVGQPDSTDTQYF. In nucleotides, the CDR3 is TGTGCCAGCAGCGTAGGACAGCCAGACAGCACAGATACGCAGTATTTT.

This clonotype was detected a few times. DNA of the CDR3: TGCGCCAGCAGCCAATCCTTTGCAACTAATGAAAAACTGTTTTTT. This gives the protein CASSQSFATNEKLFF. J is TRBJ1-4 and V is TRBV4-3; D not resolved. Trimming stripped 2 bases from V and 0 bases from J, with 7 bases between. The CDR3 extends over 15 amino acids. The germline CDR1 and CDR2 sequences are LGHNA and YSLEER.

This clonotype was counted at least ten times. This chain links TRBV29-1 with TRBJ2-1; D might be TRBD2 (5 bases). The V and J ends lost 4 bases and 6 bases respectively, with 10 bases between them. This CDR3 has 12 residues. The germline CDR1 and CDR2 sequences are SQVTM and ANQGSEA. CDR3 sequence (DNA): TGCAGCGTTGTGGGAGAAGCCAATGAGCAGTTCTTC. Translating gives CSVVGEANEQFF.

The genes are TRBV5-4 and TRBJ2-1; weak D call: TRBD2 (7 bases). This CDR3 has 16 residues. The V gene lost 0 bases and the J gene lost 2 bases, with 12 bases spanning the gap. Germline V lookup: CDR1 SGHNT, CDR2 YYREEE (reference sequence). The CDR3 here is CASSLGRGDTYNEQFF. CDR3 nucleotides: TGTGCCAGCAGCTTGGGCCGGGGGGACACCTACAATGAGCAGTTCTTC.